The 31 T cell receptor beta chains below were found in one sample sequenced in a study of human T cells and chemical hapten exposure. Separate cDNA molecules received unique molecular identifiers, which the library attached to them. TCRdb reprocessed the reads via MiXCR and lists one record per CDR3 protein. Seen here are thousands of distinct CDR3 sequences, 49% observed once, and the top ten hold roughly 3%. Treatment specified: therapeutic diphenylcyclopropenone sensitization with weekly scalp DPC. The sequencing used whole blood, collected before DPC sensitization or 2, 6, or about 24 weeks after (not recorded which). All receptors come from an adult with alopecia areata. Some clones in this sample may be carry-over from other donors' samples. This table probably holds off-target reads from a library built for another chain.

CDR3 loop: CASSPAGRVTDTQYF. In DNA, the CDR3 is TGTGCCAGCAGTCCGGCGGGACGAGTCACAGATACGCAGTATTTT. This chain uses TRBV6-2 or TRBV6-3 with TRBJ2-3, with a tentative D call TRBD2 (6 bases). Trimming cost V 5 bases and J 2 bases, with 14 bases left between them. Germline-derived CDR1 and CDR2 are MNHEY and SVGEGT. The CDR3 is 15 residues long.

The rearrangement uses TRBV5-1 and TRBJ2-5, with 7 bases aligning to TRBD1. This CDR3 is built from 13 residues. The V and J ends lost 4 bases and 1 base, in that order; junction bases with no gene match: 1. In germline, CDR1 is SGHRS, CDR2 YFSETQ. CDR3 bases: TGCGCCAGCAGCCGGGACAGCCAAGAGACCCAGTACTTC. Translation: CASSRDSQETQYF.

This clonotype is a singleton in its sample. V and J are TRBV7-9 and TRBJ1-1, with 8 bases that match TRBD1. Germline V lookup: CDR1 SEHNR, CDR2 FQNEAQ (reference sequence). V gave up 5 bases and J gave up 7 bases; unmatched junction bases: 12. The CDR3 has 15 amino acids. The CDR3 bases are TGTGCCAGCAGCCCAGGGGGCGCCAGGAGCTTTGAAGCTTTCTTT. Amino acids: CASSPGGARSFEAFF.

This rearrangement joins TRBV29-1 to TRBJ2-7; 8 bases fit TRBD1. Germline V gene sequence: CDR1 SQVTM, CDR2 ANQGSEA. This CDR3 has 11 amino acids. Unmatched junction bases numbered 3, after V lost 4 bases and J lost 7 bases. CDR3 residues: CSVGNRGEQYF. CDR3 nucleotide sequence: TGCAGCGTTGGAAACAGGGGGGAGCAGTACTTC.

The V gene is TRBV20-1, the J gene TRBJ2-6, with D tentatively TRBD1 (5 bases). Germline lookup yields CDR1 DFQATT and CDR2 SNEGSKA (reference sequence). V lost 0 bases and J 1 base, leaving 22 bases between the germline ends. The CDR3 has 20 amino acids. CDR3 nucleotide sequence: TGCAGTGCTAGAGATCGGCGCCGGCAGGGTAGAATTTCTGGGGCCAACGTCCTGACTTTC. Its translation is CSARDRRRQGRISGANVLTF.

This sequence joins TRBV10-1 and TRBJ2-7, with a possible D match to TRBD1 (6 bases). The CDR3 is made up of 16 amino acids. Germline lookup yields CDR1 WNHNN and CDR2 SYGVQD (reference sequence). Trimming stripped 5 bases from V and 5 bases from J, with 22 bases between. The CDR3 loop is CASSRKTQQGIHEQYF. CDR3 nucleotide sequence: TGCGCCAGCAGTCGGAAGACGCAACAGGGTATCCACGAGCAGTACTTC.

The chain has TRBV3-1 and TRBJ2-7; TRBD1 matches at 12 bases. The CDR3 extends over 18 amino acids. Germline V gene data show CDR1 as LGHDT and CDR2 as YNNKEL (reference sequence). With 5 bases clipped from V and 3 bases from J, the junction kept 14 bases outside the gene matches. CDR3 in DNA: TGTGCCAGCAGCACACATTCCGGGACAGGGGGCGCGGGCTACGAGCAGTACTTC. Translating gives CASSTHSGTGGAGYEQYF.

This clonotype appeared a single time. The chain employs TRBV28 and TRBJ2-7, with D tentatively TRBD1 (6 bases). The germline V and J ends were trimmed by 6 bases and 3 bases, with 9 bases remaining between them. Germline CDR1 is MDHEN and CDR2 is SYDVKM. The CDR3 contains 12 residues. The CDR3 region is CASSRDNYEQYF. CDR3 DNA sequence: TGTGCCAGCAGCCGGGACAACTACGAGCAGTACTTC.

This clonotype has more than one count but fewer than ten. This chain uses TRBV3-1 with TRBJ2-5; 8 bases are shared with TRBD2. CDR3 length: 16 amino acids. The ends lost 7 bases at V and 5 bases at J; junction bases unmatched: 15. Germline loops: CDR1 LGHDT, CDR2 YNNKEL (reference sequence). Here the CDR3 DNA reads TGTGCCAGCACCCTGGGGCAAGGACTAGCAAAGGAGACCCAGTACTTC. Residues: CASTLGQGLAKETQYF.

The chain links TRBV20-1 to TRBJ2-1; D gene uncertain. The CDR3 contains 12 residues. Per the germline V gene, CDR1 is DFQATT and CDR2 is SNEGSKA (reference sequence). CDR3 residues: CRVELRNNEQFF. CDR3 nucleotide sequence: TGCAGGGTGGAACTGAGGAACAATGAGCAGTTCTTC.

This clonotype was counted between two and nine times. V usage is TRBV7-2 and J usage is TRBJ2-5; maybe TRBD2 (6 bases). The germline CDR1 and CDR2 sequences are SGHTA and FQGNSA. V lost 5 bases and J lost 2, with 12 bases in between. The CDR3 spans 14 residues. In DNA form, the CDR3 reads TGTGCCAGCAGCAGGCCGGGAGCTCAAGAGACCCAGTACTTC. It encodes CASSRPGAQETQYF.

The chain combines TRBV18 with TRBJ2-7, with TRBD1 matching 8 bases. Germline assignment: CDR1 KGHSH and CDR2 LQKENI. This CDR3 region has 15 residues. The J segment lost 5 bases and the V segment lost 4 bases, leaving 10 bases of the junction unmatched. Written as DNA, the CDR3 is TGTGCCAGCTCACTTGTGGGACAGGACGCCCACGAGCAGTACTTC. This gives the protein CASSLVGQDAHEQYF.

This clonotype has a single count. The J gene is TRBJ2-1, the V gene TRBV5-1, with a tentative D call TRBD1 (6 bases). The CDR3 length is 14 residues. In germline, CDR1 is SGHRS, CDR2 YFSETQ. V was clipped by 3 bases and J by 8 bases, with 15 bases between them. The CDR3 region is CASSYDRPSDEQFF. CDR3 bases: TGCGCCAGCAGCTACGACAGGCCCTCGGATGAGCAGTTCTTC.

This clonotype has only a few counts. The chain uses TRBV6-5 and TRBJ2-2, with 7 bases fitting TRBD1. Germline assignment: CDR1 MNHEY and CDR2 SVGAGI. V shed 5 bases and J 3 bases; nucleotides not matched to a gene: 6. The CDR3 loop spans 15 amino acids. The CDR3 DNA follows: TGTGCCAGCAGTACCGAGACAGGGTACACCGGGGAGCTGTTTTTT. Translation gives CASSTETGYTGELFF.

The chain employs TRBV12-3 or TRBV12-4 and TRBJ2-7; D is unclear. The CDR3 runs to 12 residues. V lost 6 bases and J lost 3, with 9 bases in between. CDR3 sequence (DNA): TGTGCCAGCAGCTCAGCCTACTACGAGCAGTACTTC. Translated, it gives CASSSAYYEQYF.

The J gene is TRBJ2-2, the V gene TRBV19; D not resolved. Trimming pared 1 base from V and 2 bases from J, leaving 5 bases between. The CDR3 consists of 14 residues. Germline V lookup: CDR1 LNHDA, CDR2 SQIVND (reference sequence). CDR3 sequence reads: CASSIGGNTGELFF. The CDR3 DNA sequence: TGTGCCAGTAGTATAGGCGGAAACACCGGGGAGCTGTTTTTT.

This clonotype was counted a few times. The CDR3: CASSSRTGVTTGELFF. In DNA form, the CDR3 reads TGTGCCAGCAGCTCCCGGACAGGGGTAACGACCGGGGAGCTGTTTTTT. The chain employs TRBV7-6 and TRBJ2-2; 9 bases fit TRBD1. CDR3 size: 16 residues. The trim removed 4 bases at V and 5 bases at J, leaving 8 bases unmatched. Germline CDR1 and CDR2: SGHVS and FNYEAQ.

The J gene is TRBJ2-1, the V gene TRBV19; unclear D gene. Germline V gives CDR1 LNHDA, CDR2 SQIVND (reference sequence). This CDR3 comprises 14 residues. V shed 2 bases and J shed 3 bases, with 8 bases lying between them. CDR3 DNA sequence: TGTGCCAGTAGTATAAGTGACAACTACAATGAGCAGTTCTTC. Protein product: CASSISDNYNEQFF.

The V gene is TRBV12-5, the J gene TRBJ2-3, with D possibly being TRBD1 (6 bases). Trimming took 4 bases from V and 2 from J, leaving 16 bases between them. Germline V lookup: CDR1 LGHNT, CDR2 FRNRAP. CDR3 length equals 16 residues. CDR3: CASGSGTTLYTDTQYF. For the CDR3, the DNA is TGTGCTAGTGGTTCTGGGACAACGCTTTACACAGATACGCAGTATTTT.

V usage is TRBV5-6 and J usage is TRBJ2-7; the D call may be TRBD1 or TRBD2 (7 bases each). This CDR3 has 15 residues. Germline lookup yields CDR1 SGHDT and CDR2 YYEEEE. V lost 4 bases to trimming and J lost 2 bases, with 16 bases between them. CDR3 in DNA: TGTGCCAGCAGCGGGAGGGGGACAGTACCCTACGAGCAGTACTTC. This codes for CASSGRGTVPYEQYF.

This clonotype has only one observation. This rearrangement joins TRBV2 to TRBJ2-5; 10 bases align to TRBD2. Losses at the gene ends were 5 bases for V and 5 bases for J; bases not matched to a gene: 11. CDR1 and CDR2 from the germline V gene are SNHLY and FYNNEI. This CDR3 has 16 residues. CDR3 sequence reads: CASSPSGGPLMETQYF. CDR3 nucleotides: TGTGCCAGCAGTCCTAGCGGGGGTCCCCTTATGGAGACCCAGTACTTC.

The chain has TRBV3-1 and TRBJ2-3; D gene uncertain. This CDR3 has 12 residues. V lost 1 base, J lost 5 bases, and 4 bases lay in between. The V gene's germline CDR1 is LGHDT and CDR2 YNNKEL (reference sequence). The CDR3 region is CASSQGGDTQYF. In nucleotides, the CDR3 is TGTGCCAGCAGCCAAGGGGGAGATACGCAGTATTTT.

The table lists this clonotype with a count of one. The chain employs TRBV3-1 and TRBJ2-1; D may be TRBD1 or TRBD2 (6 bases each). The CDR3 runs to 16 residues. Germline CDR1 reads LGHDT; CDR2 reads YNNKEL (reference sequence). Trimming cost V 4 bases and J 4 bases, with 17 bases left between them. This CDR3 is CASSPIRGLGYNEQFF. The CDR3 nucleotides read TGTGCCAGCAGCCCGATCCGGGGGCTAGGGTACAATGAGCAGTTCTTC.

In its sample, this clonotype was seen a few times. The J gene is TRBJ2-7, the V gene TRBV29-1; D unclear. Trimming stripped 4 bases from V and 0 bases from J, with 10 bases between. Germline V gives CDR1 SQVTM, CDR2 ANQGSEA. The CDR3 consists of 13 residues. Here the CDR3 DNA reads TGCAGCGTTGCACCCCTGAACTCCTACGAGCAGTACTTC. This gives the protein CSVAPLNSYEQYF.

This clonotype was counted a few times. V and J are TRBV5-1 and TRBJ2-3; 11 bases align to TRBD2. The junction had 5 bases not matched to a gene; V was cut back by 7 bases and J by 4 bases. The V gene's germline CDR1 is SGHRS and CDR2 YFSETQ. The CDR3 is 14 residues long. In DNA, the CDR3 is TGCGCCAGCGGAACTAGCGGGAGTCCAGATACGCAGTATTTT. It specifies CASGTSGSPDTQYF.

This chain joins TRBV6-2 or TRBV6-3 and TRBJ2-5; tentatively, D is TRBD1 or TRBD2 (6 bases each). Germline V lookup: CDR1 MNHEY, CDR2 SVGEGT. The CDR3 covers 16 residues. V lost 0 bases and J lost 5, with 16 bases in between. This CDR3 is CASSYSNLDSGETQYF. CDR3 DNA sequence: TGTGCCAGCAGTTACTCCAACCTGGACAGCGGGGAGACCCAGTACTTC.

This sequence joins TRBV5-1 and TRBJ2-3; possible D gene TRBD2, 6 bases. Trimming removed 4 bases at V and 4 bases at J, with 16 bases between. Germline CDR1 reads SGHRS; CDR2 reads YFSETQ. The CDR3 sequence is 15 residues long. The CDR3 loop is CASSRDSKSADTQYF. CDR3 DNA sequence: TGCGCCAGCAGCCGGGACTCAAAAAGCGCAGATACGCAGTATTTT.

The V and J genes are TRBV19 and TRBJ2-7; 7 bases are a match to TRBD1. The CDR3 is made up of 12 amino acids. V lost 10 bases to trimming and J lost 2 bases; unmatched junction nucleotides: 5. The germline V gene encodes CDR1 LNHDA and CDR2 SQIVND (reference sequence). CDR3 nucleotides: TGTGCCACCGGACAGGTGCCCTACGAGCAGTACTTC. Protein: CATGQVPYEQYF. Using reference TRBV19 and TRBJ2-7 for the parts outside the CDR3, the full variable domain is DGGITQSPKYLFRKEGQNVTLSCEQNLNHDAMYWYRQDPGQGLRLIYYSQIVNDFQKGDIAEGYSVSREKKESFPLTVTSAQKNPTAFYLCATGQVPYEQYFGPGTRLTVT.

V gene TRBV12-3 or TRBV12-4 combines with J gene TRBJ2-7; 13 positions agree with TRBD2. V shed 5 bases, J shed 5 bases, and the junction held 6 bases outside the gene matches. The CDR3 has 15 residues. As DNA, the CDR3 is TGTGCCAGCAGTGCCGGGACTAGCGGGATTAACGAGCAGTACTTC. This sequence encodes CASSAGTSGINEQYF.

This clonotype was seen more than once but under ten times. This chain joins TRBV3-1 and TRBJ2-7, with a tentative D call TRBD2 (5 bases). The CDR3 sequence is 15 residues long. Germline CDR1 LGHDT, CDR2 YNNKEL (reference sequence). V lost 1 base and J 6 bases, leaving 16 bases between the germline ends. DNA of the CDR3: TGTGCCAGCAGCCAAGGGGTTGGAGGAGGTGGCGAGCAGTACTTC. Its protein product is CASSQGVGGGGEQYF.

The chain has TRBV7-9 and TRBJ2-7; unclear D gene. The CDR3 sequence is 16 residues long. Germline V CDR1 and CDR2: SEHNR, FQNEAQ (reference sequence). V was clipped by 4 bases and J by 5 bases, with 21 bases between them. CDR3 in DNA: TGTGCCAGCAGCTGGCTCAGAGGCTTCCTCGATAACGAGCAGTACTTC. It encodes CASSWLRGFLDNEQYF.